This T cell receptor (beta chain) was sequenced in a study of human CD8 memory T cell subsets. TPEX denoted exhausted-like, CCR7+ PD-1+ TIGIT+ early memory CD8+ T cells. The starting material, duplicate vials of around 140,000 sorted CD8+ T cells per subset, provided the RNA. Findings and limits, study-wide: Diversity, measured as normalized Shannon-Wiener diversity, was similarly high in stem-like memory and precursor exhausted T cells. Effector memory cells did not share this. The overlap between stem-like memory and precursor exhausted T cell repertoires was minimal.

Libraries of TCR beta chains were produced by 5' RACE (UMI-labeled). In the study's own analysis: Individual TCR beta libraries contained between about 2,600 and 20,000 functional CDR3 beta clonotypes each. TCRdb re-called the 5' RACE reads and catalogs CDR3 proteins one per entry, DNA excluded. None of the V and J calls come from the authors' own analysis; TCRdb made them. In total, the table holds 6,000 to 7,500 distinct CDR3 sequences. The V gene's germline CDR1 is SGHNT and CDR2 YYREEE (reference sequence). The CDR3 length is 12 residues. With respect to this clonotype: Antigen unknown.

The receptor was derived from a human donor in good health. The chain carries TRBV5-4 and TRBJ2-7; no DNA is available, so the TRBD1 call from TCRdb remains unchecked. Sequenced material: CD8+ T cells from PBMCs. CDR3 amino acids: CASSLVGVEQYF.